This TCR beta chain was recorded in a study of cytomegalovirus exposure and HLA in healthy donors. Broader study findings: In a later analysis, common viral pathogens appeared linked to several of the most significant clusters. Reports indicate that TCR beta sequences accurately predicted the HLA-A and HLA-B alleles of most subjects. Several V segments, TRBV6-2 and TRBV6-3 among them, could not be told apart and were dropped.

Germline V lookup: CDR1 SGHAT, CDR2 FQNNGV. The CDR3 is 16 amino acids. V shed 1 base, J shed 8 bases, and the junction held 9 bases outside the gene matches. In regard to this clone: Its antigen is unknown.

Despite likely unrecorded immune exposures, the donors were nominally healthy at the time of sampling. 60 Vbeta and 13 Jbeta primers were used in PCR. Some clones are missing from TCRdb's copy, which holds only in-frame ones; the method was immunoSEQ multiplex PCR. Of over 100,000 clones in the sample, roughly 66% were seen once. Sequenced sample: PBMCs. This clonotype was sampled from a woman aged 25-40 years in good health and CMV-seronegative. The chain uses TRBV11-2 and TRBJ2-1, with 9 positions matching TRBD2. CDR3 region: CASSLGSGSSLDEQFF. CDR3 in DNA: TGTGCCAGCAGCTTAGGTAGCGGGAGTTCTCTTGATGAGCAGTTCTTC.